The clone carrying this T cell receptor (beta chain) is a singleton in its sample. Its antigen is unknown. Libraries were prepared by immunoSEQ multiplex PCR; TCRdb keeps only in-frame clonotypes and omits some of them. In the table there are about 150,000 clones, about 85% of which are singletons. The source of the sample is a study of T cell responses to AZD1222 COVID-19 vaccine. Study findings and constraints: Only a handful of individuals given AZD1222 were seropositive at baseline. In all cases, repertoires were sampled only after the peak T cell response. Dominant at 160-218 and 743-854, vaccine-associated CD4 TCRs also spanned spike.

Germline loops: CDR1 SQVTM, CDR2 ANQGSEA. The CDR3 is 16 amino acids. Trimming took 7 bases from V and 0 from J, leaving 21 bases between them. The input for sequencing was peripheral blood, taken on day 0 of AZD1222 vaccination. The TCR sequence derives from an adult in good health. This chain uses TRBV29-1 with TRBJ1-1; weak D call: TRBD1 (6 bases). The CDR3: CSAQGDDRYLNTEAFF. CDR3 sequence (DNA): TGCAGCGCCCAGGGAGACGACAGGTACTTGAACACTGAAGCTTTCTTT.